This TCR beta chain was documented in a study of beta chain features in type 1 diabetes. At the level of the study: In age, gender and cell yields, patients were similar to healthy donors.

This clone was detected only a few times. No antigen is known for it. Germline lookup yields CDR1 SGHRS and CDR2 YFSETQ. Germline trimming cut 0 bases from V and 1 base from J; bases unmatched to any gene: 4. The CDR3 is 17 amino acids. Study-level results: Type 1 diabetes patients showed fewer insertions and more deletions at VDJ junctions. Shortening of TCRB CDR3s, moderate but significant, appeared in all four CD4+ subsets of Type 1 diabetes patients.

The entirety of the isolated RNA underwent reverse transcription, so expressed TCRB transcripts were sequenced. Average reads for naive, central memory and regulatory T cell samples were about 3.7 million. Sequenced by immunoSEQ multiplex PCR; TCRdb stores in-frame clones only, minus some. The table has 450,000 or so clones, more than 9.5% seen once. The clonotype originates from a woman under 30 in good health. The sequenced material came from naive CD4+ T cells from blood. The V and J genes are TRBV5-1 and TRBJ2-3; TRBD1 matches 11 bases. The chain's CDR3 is CASSLVGQGAGTDTQYF. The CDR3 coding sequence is TGCGCCAGCAGCTTGGTCGGACAGGGGGCCGGCACAGATACGCAGTATTTT.